The 13 T cell receptor beta chains in this list originate from one sample, sequenced in a study of radiotherapy plus CTLA-4 blockade in lung cancer. The method was immunoSEQ multiplex PCR; TCRdb's version includes in-frame clones alone and lacks a portion of them. The table has around 56,000 clones, around 80% seen once; the top ten hold around 16%. The material was peripheral blood, obtained from a patient treated with radiotherapy plus ipilimumab. Receptor source: a human donor with non-small cell lung cancer who had a complete response to radiotherapy plus ipilimumab.

The chain recombines TRBV27 with TRBJ1-5; D remains ambiguous. This CDR3 contains 15 residues. The germline V gene encodes CDR1 MNHEY and CDR2 SMNVEV (reference sequence). The ends were cut back, 2 bases at V and 1 base at J, with 9 bases in the middle. The chain's CDR3 is CASSLRGRSNQPQHF. DNA of the CDR3: TGTGCCAGCAGTTTACGGGGTAGGAGCAATCAGCCCCAGCATTTT.

The chain has TRBV7-2 and TRBJ2-7; 11 bases map to TRBD2. The CDR3 has 19 amino acids. V shed 5 bases, J shed 2 bases, and the junction held 17 bases outside the gene matches. The germline gives CDR1 SGHTA, CDR2 FQGNSA. This CDR3 reads CASSPNPGLADEKAYEQYV. CDR3 DNA: TGTGCCAGCAGCCCTAACCCGGGACTAGCGGACGAAAAGGCCTACGAGCAGTACGTC.

The J gene is TRBJ2-1, the V gene TRBV30; 7 bases are a match to TRBD2. With V trimmed by 0 bases and J by 6 bases, 5 bases remained unmatched. This CDR3 has 14 residues. Germline lookup yields CDR1 GTSNPN and CDR2 SVGIG (reference sequence). CDR3 coding DNA: TGTGCCTGGAGTGTTGCGCTAGCGGCCAATGAGCAGTTCTTC. Its protein is CAWSVALAANEQFF.

The sample holds one count of this clone. V and J are TRBV30 and TRBJ1-2; TRBD1 is a possible D gene (5 bases). The CDR3 sequence is 16 residues long. Germline CDR1 reads GTSNPN; CDR2 reads SVGIG (reference sequence). Trimming shortened V by 0 bases and J by 3 bases, and 17 bases separated the two germline ends. The CDR3 nucleotides are TGTGCCTGGAGTGTACCCCCCACGGACAAGGACTATGGCTACACCTTC. It codes for CAWSVPPTDKDYGYTF.

This rearrangement joins TRBV6-5 to TRBJ2-5, with 11 bases lining up with TRBD2. V lost 7 bases and J lost 5; bases outside the gene matches: 6. There are 14 residues in the CDR3. The germline V gene encodes CDR1 MNHEY and CDR2 SVGAGI. The DNA for the CDR3 is TGTGCCAGCACCGCCTTAGCGGGAGGGGAGACCCAGTACTTC. Protein product: CASTALAGGETQYF.

The V and J genes are TRBV18 and TRBJ2-1; 12 bases align to TRBD2. J gave up 4 bases and V 5 bases, and 3 bases lay outside the gene matches. The CDR3 covers 15 residues. Germline lookup yields CDR1 KGHSH and CDR2 LQKENI. CDR3 protein: CASSASGGAYNEQFF. CDR3 bases: TGTGCCAGCTCAGCTAGCGGGGGGGCTTACAATGAGCAGTTCTTC.

The J gene is TRBJ2-1, the V gene TRBV9, with 9 bases identical to TRBD2. CDR3 length: 17 residues. V dropped 0 bases and J dropped 5; count of bases not matched to a gene: 9. Germline assignment: CDR1 SGDLS and CDR2 YYNGEE. The CDR3, as DNA: TGTGCCAGCAGCGTAGAAAGATTAGCGGGAGTCAACAATGAGCAGTTCTTC. This translates into CASSVERLAGVNNEQFF. The complete variable domain, with remaining parts taken from reference TRBV9 and TRBJ2-1, reads DSGVTQTPKHLITATGQRVTLRCSPRSGDLSVYWYQQSLDQGLQFLIQYYNGEERAKGNILERFSAQQFPDLHSELNLSSLELGDSALYFCASSVERLAGVNNEQFFGPGTRLTVL.

The chain couples TRBV2 to TRBJ2-1, with 9 bases identical to TRBD2. The CDR3 has 13 residues. V gave up 8 bases and J gave up 4 bases; unmatched junction bases: 3. Germline lookup yields CDR1 SNHLY and CDR2 FYNNEI. The DNA for the CDR3 is TGTGCCAGCCTAGCGGGAATTTACAATGAGCAGTTCTTC. Translating it yields CASLAGIYNEQFF.

The chain carries TRBV27 and TRBJ1-1; TRBD1 matches 8 bases. The V segment lost 10 bases and the J segment 7 bases; nucleotides outside the gene matches: 11. Germline V gene lookup returns CDR1 MNHEY and CDR2 SMNVEV (reference sequence). The CDR3 runs 13 residues. CDR3 DNA sequence: TGTGCCACTTCCGGGACAGGATTGTTTGAAGCTTTCTTT. It encodes CATSGTGLFEAFF.

CDR3 in DNA: TGTGCCAGCAGCTACAGGGGGCTACGCAATCAGCCCCAGCATTTT. Protein sequence: CASSYRGLRNQPQHF. The genes are TRBV5-6 and TRBJ1-5; 9 bases are shared with TRBD1. The CDR3 consists of 15 residues. Trimming removed 3 bases from V and 2 bases from J; junction bases left unmatched: 3. CDR1 is SGHDT, CDR2 YYEEEE, per germline.

The J gene is TRBJ2-1, the V gene TRBV19; TRBD1 aligns across 8 bases. Germline V gives CDR1 LNHDA, CDR2 SQIVND (reference sequence). The CDR3 loop spans 16 amino acids. V gave up 4 bases and J gave up 5 bases; unmatched junction bases: 10. The CDR3 region is CASSKPPGQVNNEQFF. The DNA of the CDR3 is TGTGCCAGTAGTAAACCTCCGGGACAGGTCAACAATGAGCAGTTCTTC.

CDR3 sequence (DNA): TGTGCCAGCAGTATTCCGCCGGGACAGGGTGCCAGCTCCTATAATTCACCCCTCCACTTT. Its translation: CASSIPPGQGASSYNSPLHF. This chain links TRBV27 with TRBJ1-6; 9 bases line up with TRBD1. The CDR3 runs to 20 residues. Germline V gene sequence: CDR1 MNHEY, CDR2 SMNVEV (reference sequence). V shed 5 bases and J 0 bases; nucleotides not matched to a gene: 14.

J is TRBJ2-3 and V is TRBV19; tentatively, D is TRBD1 (7 bases). CDR1 LNHDA and CDR2 SQIVND come from the germline V gene (reference sequence). The germline V and J ends were trimmed by 7 bases and 0 bases, with 17 bases remaining between them. The CDR3 sequence is 16 residues long. CDR3 region: CASKRSRGASTDTQYF. The CDR3 region has the DNA TGTGCCAGTAAAAGAAGCAGGGGGGCTAGCACAGATACGCAGTATTTT. The complete variable domain, with remaining parts taken from reference TRBV19 and TRBJ2-3, reads DGGITQSPKYLFRKEGQNVTLSCEQNLNHDAMYWYRQDPGQGLRLIYYSQIVNDFQKGDIAEGYSVSREKKESFPLTVTSAQKNPTAFYLCASKRSRGASTDTQYFGPGTRLTVL.